Listed here is a single T cell receptor beta chain. The antigen remains undetermined. Sorting with CD45RO/CCR7/CD25/CD127/CD95/CD27 yielded naive, central memory, regulatory and stem-like memory CD4+ cells. Sorted populations all had greater than 95% purity. The data were taken from a study of beta chain features in type 1 diabetes. Study overall: Examination of sorted cells across all samples involved around 98 million cells.

Whole-study results and caveats: In every one of the four CD4+ subsets, TCRB CDR3s were moderately but significantly shorter in Type 1 diabetes patients. Any role of HLA type in TCRB rearrangement remained unresolved here.

This CDR3 is 16 amino acids long. Germline CDR1 reads SNHLY; CDR2 reads FYNNEI. J gave up 1 base and V 4 bases, and 6 bases lay outside the gene matches. Expressed TCRB transcripts were sequenced because the isolated RNA had all been reverse transcribed beforehand. Some clones are missing from TCRdb's copy, which holds only in-frame ones; the method was immunoSEQ multiplex PCR. The sample has around 650,000 clones, 9.5% to 15% seen once. Sequenced material: naive CD4+ T cells from blood. The clonotype comes from a man aged 25 to 40 with type 1 diabetes. The chain employs TRBV2 and TRBJ2-3, with 9 bases that match TRBD1. The DNA of the CDR3 is TGTGCCAGCAGTGGGGGACAGGGCTTGGGCACAGATACGCAGTATTTT. Its translation is CASSGGQGLGTDTQYF.